This TCR beta chain was sequenced for a study of cytomegalovirus exposure and HLA in healthy donors. Points from the study as a whole: Presence/absence analysis assumed near-uniform sequencing depth across donors.

In the PCR, 60 Vbeta and 13 Jbeta primers were used. The protocol was immunoSEQ multiplex PCR, while the TCRdb copy is restricted to in-frame clones and leaves out a portion. The sample holds 50,000 to 70,000 clones. This CDR3 is built from 12 residues. CDR1 is GTSNPN, CDR2 SVGIG, per germline (reference sequence). Of note for this clone: Its cognate antigen is unknown. One end of the junction does not line up with germline, which may come from a read error.

This sequence originates from a woman under 30 in good health and CMV-seronegative. The chain couples TRBV30 to TRBJ2-3; D remains ambiguous. The sequenced sample consisted of PBMCs. CDR3 bases: TGTGCCTGGAGTCTCGGCACAGATAAGCAGTATTTT. The encoded protein is CAWSLGTDKQYF.